This paragraph covers one T cell receptor beta chain sequence. The data stem from a study of cytomegalovirus exposure and HLA in healthy donors. Method: immunoSEQ multiplex PCR; TCRdb's copy keeps in-frame clones and lacks some. The table includes 100,000 to 150,000 clones, approximately 91% detected once. The CDR3 totals 15 residues. Per the germline V gene, CDR1 is MRHNA and CDR2 is SNTAGT. V was pared by 3 bases and J by 4 bases, with 4 bases of the junction left unmatched. The V and J genes are TRBV6-4 and TRBJ2-1; 9 bases are shared with TRBD1. Specimen: PBMCs. This sequence was found in a woman aged 18-30 years in good health and CMV-seronegative. The CDR3 loop is CASSEGQGPYNEQFF. In nucleotides, the CDR3 is TGTGCCAGCAGTGAAGGACAGGGGCCGTACAATGAGCAGTTCTTC.